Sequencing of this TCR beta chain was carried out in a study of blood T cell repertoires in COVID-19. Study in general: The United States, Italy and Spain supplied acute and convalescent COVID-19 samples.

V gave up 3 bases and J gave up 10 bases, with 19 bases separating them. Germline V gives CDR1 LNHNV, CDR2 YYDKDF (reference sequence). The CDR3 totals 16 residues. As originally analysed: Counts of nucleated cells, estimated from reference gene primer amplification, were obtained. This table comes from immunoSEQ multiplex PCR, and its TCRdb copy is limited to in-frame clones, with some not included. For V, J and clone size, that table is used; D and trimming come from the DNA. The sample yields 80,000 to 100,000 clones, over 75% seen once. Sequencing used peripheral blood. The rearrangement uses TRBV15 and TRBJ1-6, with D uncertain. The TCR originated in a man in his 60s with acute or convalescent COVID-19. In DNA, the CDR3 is TGTGCCACCAGCAGGGCTAGTAGAAACAGCGGCTCACCCCTCCACTTT. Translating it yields CATSRASRNSGSPLHF.